This is a list of T cell receptor beta chains from one sample in a study of blood T cell repertoires in COVID-19. Method: immunoSEQ multiplex PCR; TCRdb's copy keeps in-frame clones and lacks some. Here the sample spans about 310,000 clones, 80% to 90% being singletons. The sample comprised PBMCs or T cells enriched from blood (not recorded which). These receptors originate from a man aged 25-45 years who had recovered from COVID-19. The CDR3 runs from the conserved cysteine through the conserved F or W. D genes are given only for firm matches. Not all rows give a size; the values are once, few, many and, for expanded clones, a class.

>NA|TRBJ1-2|NA|TRBV12-3/TRBV12-4
TGTGCCAGCCATAGGGAGGGGGTCTATGGCTACACCTTC
CASHREGVYGYTF
>NA|TRBJ1-1|TRBD1|TRBV2
TGTGCCAGCAGTGGGGACAGCCATGAAGCTTTCTTT
CASSGDSHEAFF
>NA|TRBJ2-1|NA|TRBV7-9
TGTGCCAGCAGCTTAGCCCGCGCGGGGAACAATGAGCAGTTCTTC
CASSLARAGNNEQFF
>NA|TRBJ2-1|TRBD1|TRBV5-1
TGCGCCAGCAGCTGGTCGACAGGGAGCGATGAGCAGTTCTTC
CASSWSTGSDEQFF
>NA|TRBJ1-1|NA|TRBV4-2
TGTGCCAGCAGCCAAGATATGAACACTGAAGCTTTCTTT
CASSQDMNTEAFF
>once|TRBJ1-6|NA|TRBV7-9
TGTGCCAGCAGCTTAGCGGGGGGCTATAATTCACCCCTCCACTTT
CASSLAGGYNSPLHF
>few|TRBJ1-5|NA|TRBV3-1/TRBV3-2
TGTGCCAGCAGCCGCGGAACTAGGGAGGGAATCCAGCCCCAGCATTTT
CASSRGTREGIQPQHF
>NA|TRBJ1-1|NA|TRBV18
TGTGCCAGCCACCTGGCGGGCGGCACTGAAGCTTTCTTT
CASHLAGGTEAFF
>once|TRBJ2-5|NA|TRBV5-4
TGTGCCAGCAGCTTGGATCCTGGGAGCAAAGAGACCCAGTACTTC
CASSLDPGSKETQYF
>NA|TRBJ2-1|NA|TRBV2
TGTGCCAGCAGTGAGGGGGGCTCCTACAATGAGCAGTTCTTC
CASSEGGSYNEQFF
>NA|TRBJ1-5|NA|TRBV2
TGTGCCAGCAGTGACCGGACAGTCGGTAAGCCCCAGCATTTT
CASSDRTVGKPQHF